Sequencing of this TCR beta chain was carried out in a study of shared clonotypes between healthy human individuals. Germline CDR1 is WSHSY and CDR2 is SAAADI. The CDR3 runs to 12 residues. The assay ran at deep level. Sequencing was performed with immunoSEQ multiplex PCR; in TCRdb, only in-frame clones are kept and a portion is missing. The sample gives over 1.5 million clones, approximately 98% of which show up once; about 0.42% is in the top ten. As to this clone: Its ends do not fully match the called genes, so a read error is possible.

The V and J genes are TRBV10-2 and TRBJ2-7; a possible D gene is TRBD2 (7 bases). The sequenced sample consisted of naive CD4+ T cells sorted from blood. Documented subset: CD45RA+ positively selected. The sequence came from a man between 25 and 39 years old in good health. The CDR3 spells CASSAGEGVRRF. CDR3 sequence (DNA): TGCGCCAGCAGTGCGGGGGAGGGGGTCCGCCGCTTC.